These 17 T cell receptor beta chains were all obtained from the same sample, sequenced in a study of PD-1 blockade in mismatch repair-deficient tumors (dated by TCRdb to 2016 to 2017). The receptor library was made with the immunoSEQ multiplex PCR assay. TCRdb took over this immuneACCESS table, retaining in-frame rearrangements with V and J assigned. Such tables are incomplete; in checked studies, under half of the missing clones stem from an unresolved V gene, and the remainder is unexplained. This sample comprises about 23,000 clones, 75% to 85% of them detected only once. Clones ranked in the top ten supply around 20% of the sample. This specimen's time point label, per the study, means: peripheral blood 12 weeks after first pembrolizumab dose. The specimen comprised peripheral blood, sampled 12 weeks after starting pembrolizumab. The receptors come from an adult with mismatch repair-deficient cancer.

V gene TRBV5-4 combines with J gene TRBJ2-7; 10 nucleotides line up with TRBD1. The CDR3 is made up of 17 amino acids. V was clipped by 2 bases and J by 4 bases; unmatched bases: 12. The germline CDR1 and CDR2 sequences are SGHNT and YYREEE (reference sequence). In DNA form, the CDR3 reads TGTGCCAGCAGCTTCGTCCGCTCGGGACAGGGGAATTACGAGCAGTACTTC. It is translated as CASSFVRSGQGNYEQYF.

This clone is termed medium-sized. CDR3 coding DNA: TGCGCCAGCGAGGGTCCCCCACAGGATACGCAGTATTTT. Its protein is CASEGPPQDTQYF. The chain joins TRBV10-2 to TRBJ2-3; perhaps TRBD2 as D (5 bases). V lost 8 bases and J 6 bases, leaving 15 bases between the germline ends. The CDR3 contains 13 residues. CDR1 WSHSY and CDR2 SAAADI come from the germline V gene.

The V gene is TRBV19, the J gene TRBJ2-2, with no clear D. The CDR3 has 16 residues. Trimming took 7 bases from V and 4 from J, leaving 19 bases between them. Looked up from germline, CDR1 is LNHDA and CDR2 is SQIVND (reference sequence). The CDR3 bases are TGTGCCAGTACCCCATGGGCGGCAGGTTCCACCGGGGAGCTGTTTTTT. This gives the protein CASTPWAAGSTGELFF.

This chain connects TRBV2 to TRBJ2-7; 15 positions match TRBD2. Germline V gene lookup returns CDR1 SNHLY and CDR2 FYNNEI. The CDR3 loop spans 17 amino acids. V was clipped by 9 bases and J by 5 bases; unmatched bases: 14. The CDR3 region is CASCPSGTSGRIHEQYF. The CDR3 DNA sequence: TGTGCCAGTTGCCCTTCCGGGACTAGCGGGAGGATCCACGAGCAGTACTTC.

J is TRBJ2-3 and V is TRBV5-4; 13 bases align to TRBD2. Germline V CDR1 and CDR2: SGHNT, YYREEE (reference sequence). J gave up 8 bases and V 4 bases, and 10 bases lay outside the gene matches. The CDR3 runs 16 residues. CDR3 region: CASSELAGGPQGTQYF. The CDR3 region has the DNA TGTGCCAGCAGCGAACTAGCGGGAGGGCCCCAGGGTACGCAGTATTTT.

There are a few counts of this clone. This chain links TRBV6-4 with TRBJ2-1, with 9 bases lining up with TRBD2. The CDR3 totals 15 residues. CDR1 is MRHNA, CDR2 SNTAGT, per germline. Unmatched junction bases numbered 6, after V lost 4 bases and J lost 5 bases. The DNA for the CDR3 is TGTGCCAGCAGTGCCGCTAGCGGGACCCACAATGAGCAGTTCTTC. Amino acid sequence: CASSAASGTHNEQFF.

V is TRBV10-3 and J is TRBJ2-1; D not resolved. The CDR3 runs to 11 residues. V dropped 4 bases and J dropped 9 bases, with 7 bases sitting between them. The germline V gene has CDR1 ENHRY and CDR2 SYGVKD. CDR3 loop: CAISALAEQFF. The CDR3 nucleotides read TGTGCCATCAGTGCCCTCGCTGAGCAGTTCTTC.

This chain joins TRBV6-6 and TRBJ2-7; 7 bases align to TRBD1. J was trimmed by 5 bases and V by 4 bases; bases with no gene match: 8. Germline CDR1 and CDR2: MNHNY and SVGAGI (reference sequence). The CDR3 runs to 14 residues. CDR3 coding DNA: TGTGCCAGCAGTTCTGGACAGGCGGTGGACGAGCAGTACTTC. Translation gives CASSSGQAVDEQYF.

This clone was seen only once. The rearrangement joins TRBV16 to TRBJ1-5; D is perhaps TRBD1 (6 bases). V gave up 2 bases and J gave up 2 bases, with 13 bases separating them. This CDR3 has 16 residues. From germline, CDR1 is KGHSY and CDR2 FQNENV. CDR3 nucleotide sequence: TGTGCCAGCAGCCAACAACAGGGAGTTGGCAATCAGCCCCAGCATTTT. This translates into CASSQQQGVGNQPQHF.

The chain joins TRBV9 to TRBJ2-1; TRBD1 matches at 10 bases. The CDR3 is made up of 15 amino acids. The V gene's germline CDR1 is SGDLS and CDR2 YYNGEE. After removal of 0 bases from V and 6 bases from J, the junction contained 3 bases not matched to a gene. CDR3 residues: CASSVGQGAANEQFF. CDR3 coding DNA: TGTGCCAGCAGCGTAGGACAGGGGGCGGCCAATGAGCAGTTCTTC.

This clone has just a few counts. The V call is TRBV5-6, the J call TRBJ2-7, with 8 bases matching TRBD1. The V and J ends lost 6 bases and 4 bases, in that order; junction bases with no gene match: 9. Germline V lookup: CDR1 SGHDT, CDR2 YYEEEE. The CDR3 spans 14 residues. CDR3 in DNA: TGTGCCAGCATCTCGAGGACAGGGCGGTACGAGCAGTACTTC. This codes for CASISRTGRYEQYF.

CDR3 amino acids: CASSLIGGELFF. CDR3 in DNA: TGTGCCAGCAGTTTAATTGGCGGGGAGCTGTTTTTT. This chain joins TRBV27 and TRBJ2-2; no definite D call. CDR1 and CDR2 from the germline V gene are MNHEY and SMNVEV (reference sequence). This CDR3 has 12 amino acids. The germline V and J ends were trimmed by 2 bases and 7 bases, with 5 bases remaining between them.

The chain couples TRBV18 to TRBJ2-5; the match to TRBD1 covers 7 bases. With 3 bases clipped from V and 0 bases from J, the junction kept 4 bases outside the gene matches. Germline CDR1 reads KGHSH; CDR2 reads LQKENI. This CDR3 spans 15 amino acids. CDR3 DNA sequence: TGTGCCAGCTCACCTCAACAGGGGTACCAAGAGACCCAGTACTTC. Encoded protein: CASSPQQGYQETQYF.

The chain couples TRBV7-2 to TRBJ1-1, with TRBD1 as a possible D gene (5 bases). The CDR3 extends over 15 amino acids. Trimming cost V 1 base and J 10 bases, with 19 bases left between them. Germline-derived CDR1 and CDR2 are SGHTA and FQGNSA. CDR3 in amino acids: CASSLDGRVFRGAFF. The CDR3 DNA sequence: TGTGCCAGCAGCTTAGATGGCAGGGTCTTTAGGGGAGCTTTCTTT.

This clone was detected once. V is TRBV27 and J is TRBJ2-7; 7 bases map to TRBD2. This CDR3 has 13 amino acids. The ends lost 3 bases at V and 10 bases at J; junction bases unmatched: 9. The germline CDR1 and CDR2 sequences are MNHEY and SMNVEV (reference sequence). The CDR3: CASSFIGRGTQYF. CDR3 nucleotide sequence: TGTGCCAGCAGTTTTATTGGGAGGGGTACCCAGTACTTC.

The J gene is TRBJ2-3, the V gene TRBV28; TRBD1 aligns across 9 bases. CDR3 length: 20 residues. The germline V gene has CDR1 MDHEN and CDR2 SYDVKM. With 5 bases clipped from V and 2 bases from J, the junction kept 20 bases outside the gene matches. The CDR3 sequence: CASSRLSLIGTGMFTDTQYF. CDR3 bases: TGTGCCAGCAGTCGCCTTTCCCTAATCGGGACAGGGATGTTCACAGATACGCAGTATTTT.

The chain combines TRBV15 with TRBJ2-6; D might be TRBD1 or TRBD2, each matching 5 bases. This CDR3 is 19 amino acids long. Trimming pared 3 bases from V and 0 bases from J, leaving 18 bases between. Germline CDR1 reads LNHNV; CDR2 reads YYDKDF (reference sequence). The CDR3 is CATSRSGTKAYSGANVLTF. The CDR3 DNA is TGTGCCACCAGCAGGTCCGGGACGAAGGCCTACTCTGGGGCCAACGTCCTGACTTTC. Using reference TRBV15 and TRBJ2-6 for the parts outside the CDR3, the full variable domain is DAMVIQNPRYQVTQFGKPVTLSCSQTLNHNVMYWYQQKSSQAPKLLFHYYDKDFNNEADTPDNFQSRRPNTSFCFLDIRSPGLGDTAMYLCATSRSGTKAYSGANVLTFGAGSRLTVL.